Listed here are 19 T cell receptor beta chains from one sample, sequenced in a study of identical twins. TCRdb used MiXCR to reprocess the 5' RACE reads, holding one entry per CDR3 protein. The sample yields around 220,000 distinct CDR3 sequences, over 12% seen once. The specimen was memory (CD45RO+) T cells sorted from blood. The receptors were gathered from a woman younger than 35 in good health.

This clonotype has a handful of counts. This CDR3 reads CSARTGPYEQYF. The CDR3 DNA reads as TGCAGTGCTAGAACAGGCCCCTACGAGCAGTACTTC. V is TRBV20-1 and J is TRBJ2-7, with a tentative D call TRBD1 (5 bases). With 2 bases removed from V and 2 bases from J, the gap between germline ends came to 7 bases. This CDR3 is built from 12 residues. CDR1 is DFQATT and CDR2 is SNEGSKA in the germline V gene (reference sequence).

The V and J genes are TRBV6-5 and TRBJ1-1; D is undetermined. CDR3 length equals 15 residues. Germline V lookup: CDR1 MNHEY, CDR2 SVGAGI. The V and J ends lost 1 base and 7 bases respectively, with 16 bases between them. CDR3 DNA sequence: TGTGCCAGCAGTTACTTATCCCAAGTCGGTGGTGAAGCTTTCTTT. Its protein product is CASSYLSQVGGEAFF.

J is TRBJ2-3 and V is TRBV5-4, with D possibly TRBD2 on 7 matching bases. The germline CDR1 and CDR2 sequences are SGHNT and YYREEE (reference sequence). The CDR3 sequence is 15 residues long. V was shortened by 4 bases and J by 6 bases, with 18 bases between the two germline ends. The chain's CDR3 is CASSRGAKDGDTQYF. CDR3 DNA sequence: TGTGCCAGCAGCCGGGGGGCAAAGGATGGGGATACGCAGTATTTT.

V and J are TRBV7-9 and TRBJ1-2, with no clear D. This CDR3 contains 11 residues. The V end was cut by 6 bases, the J end by 8 bases, with 10 bases between. Germline V CDR1 and CDR2: SEHNR, FQNEAQ (reference sequence). CDR3 bases: TGTGCCAGCAGAGATGACGGGGGCTACACCTTC. Amino acid sequence: CASRDDGGYTF.

This chain joins TRBV5-1 and TRBJ2-3, with D maybe TRBD2 (6 bases). The CDR3 covers 15 residues. Germline V gene lookup returns CDR1 SGHRS and CDR2 YFSETQ. Trimming shortened V by 4 bases and J by 5 bases, and 17 bases separated the two germline ends. CDR3 loop: CASSGAGQTGDTQYF. In DNA, the CDR3 is TGCGCCAGCAGCGGAGCGGGCCAAACGGGAGATACGCAGTATTTT.

The genes are TRBV6-5 and TRBJ2-5; D is unresolved. V lost 6 bases and J 4 bases, leaving 15 bases between the germline ends. Germline-derived CDR1 and CDR2 are MNHEY and SVGAGI. The CDR3 length is 14 residues. This chain's CDR3 is CASRYRYNRETQYF. The CDR3 DNA reads as TGTGCCAGCAGATACCGGTATAATCGAGAGACCCAGTACTTC.

This clonotype turned up a few times. The rearrangement links TRBV20-1 to TRBJ2-1; 7 bases map to TRBD2. The CDR3 sequence is 12 residues long. With 2 bases clipped from V and 10 bases from J, the junction kept 5 bases outside the gene matches. Germline V CDR1 and CDR2: DFQATT, SNEGSKA (reference sequence). The CDR3 loop is CSARRGDLEQFF. CDR3 DNA sequence: TGCAGTGCTAGACGGGGGGATCTGGAGCAGTTCTTC.

This clonotype was found a few times. The V gene is TRBV25-1, the J gene TRBJ2-4; maybe TRBD1 (6 bases). The V end lost 5 bases, the J end lost 13 bases, and 12 bases lay between the germline ends. Looked up from germline, CDR1 is MGHDK and CDR2 is SYGVNS. The CDR3 is made up of 11 amino acids. The CDR3 region is CASSPRTVQYF. CDR3 sequence (DNA): TGTGCCAGCAGTCCTCGGACAGTCCAGTACTTC.

This clonotype was counted a few times. The chain is built from TRBV12-3 or TRBV12-4 and TRBJ1-2; D remains unclear. Between the trimmed V and J ends, which lost 4 bases and 0 bases, there was a span of 9 bases. CDR3 length equals 14 residues. Here the CDR3 reads CASSWHTANYGYTF. CDR3 sequence (DNA): TGTGCCAGCAGTTGGCATACAGCTAACTATGGCTACACCTTC.

As DNA, the CDR3 is TGTGCCAGCAGGTTTACTAGCGGGGCAAACACCGGGGAGCTGTTTTTT. This gives the protein CASRFTSGANTGELFF. This chain links TRBV7-2 with TRBJ2-2, with TRBD2 identical over 10 bases. V trimming: 6 bases; J trimming: 2 bases; junction bases outside the gene matches: 6. The CDR3 runs 16 residues. Germline assignment: CDR1 SGHTA and CDR2 FQGNSA.

The rearrangement uses TRBV9 and TRBJ2-1, with D tentatively TRBD1 or TRBD2 (6 bases each). The CDR3 length is 14 residues. V was shortened by 6 bases and J by 0 bases, with 10 bases between the two germline ends. CDR1 is SGDLS and CDR2 is YYNGEE in the germline V gene. The CDR3 sequence: CASTEGGSYNEQFF. Written as DNA, the CDR3 is TGTGCCAGCACAGAGGGGGGCTCCTACAATGAGCAGTTCTTC.

The V call is TRBV21-1, the J call TRBJ2-6; the D segment call TRBD2 is taken from the table without a DNA check. TRBV21-1 is described as a pseudogene. The CDR3 runs 17 residues. The CDR3 region has the DNA TGTGCCAGCGGTCACGGCAGGGCTTATTCTGGGGCCAACGTCCTGACTTTC. Translating it yields CASGHGRAYSGANVLTF.

V is TRBV20-1 and J is TRBJ2-7, with D perhaps being TRBD1 or TRBD2 (5 bases each). Germline assignment: CDR1 DFQATT and CDR2 SNEGSKA (reference sequence). The CDR3 runs to 14 residues. V lost 4 bases to trimming and J lost 2 bases, with 15 bases between them. The CDR3 DNA sequence: TGCAGTGCTATTCCACAGGAGGAGACCTACGAGCAGTACTTC. It codes for CSAIPQEETYEQYF.

This clonotype showed up just a few times. The chain couples TRBV9 to TRBJ1-5; D remains unclear. The CDR3 length is 13 residues. Germline-derived CDR1 and CDR2 are SGDLS and YYNGEE. V was cut by 4 bases and J by 3 bases, with 8 bases left in between. The CDR3 DNA reads TGTGCCAGCAGCCAGCAGCTCAATCAGCCCCAGCATTTT. Its translation is CASSQQLNQPQHF.

This chain joins TRBV5-1 and TRBJ2-3; TRBD2 matches 8 bases. Germline V gene data show CDR1 as SGHRS and CDR2 as YFSETQ. This CDR3 is 16 amino acids long. V was pared by 5 bases and J by 0 bases, with 8 bases of the junction left unmatched. The CDR3 coding sequence is TGCGCCAGCAGGGACCCGGCGGGGGGTAGCACAGATACGCAGTATTTT. Translated, it gives CASRDPAGGSTDTQYF.

This clonotype was recorded many times. The chain couples TRBV7-8 to TRBJ1-3, with 8 bases identical to TRBD1. Germline V gene data show CDR1 as SGHVS and CDR2 as FQNEAQ. The CDR3 extends over 16 amino acids. V trimming: 3 bases; J trimming: 2 bases; junction bases outside the gene matches: 6. In nucleotides, the CDR3 is TGTGCCAGCAGCTTCCACCGGACAGGGACTGGAAACACCATATATTTT. This translates into CASSFHRTGTGNTIYF.

This clonotype was counted between two and nine times. The V and J genes are TRBV11-3 and TRBJ2-7; no clear D gene. The germline V and J ends were trimmed by 0 bases and 5 bases, with 5 bases remaining between them. This CDR3 region has 12 residues. Germline V gives CDR1 SGHNT, CDR2 YENEEA. CDR3 nucleotide sequence: TGTGCCAGCAGCTTAGAACGCCACGAGCAGTACTTC. Translation: CASSLERHEQYF.

This clonotype was seen a handful of times. V gene TRBV12-3 or TRBV12-4 combines with J gene TRBJ2-1; D uncertain. There are 14 residues in the CDR3. Trimming took 2 bases from V and 8 from J, leaving 13 bases between them. Here the CDR3 DNA reads TGTGCCAGCAGTTTAAGGGCCGGTGAAGATGAGCAGTTCTTC. This encodes CASSLRAGEDEQFF.

This clonotype was seen only a few times. The chain joins TRBV2 to TRBJ2-1; D uncertain. Trimming took 7 bases from V and 8 from J, leaving 12 bases between them. CDR1 and CDR2 from the germline V gene are SNHLY and FYNNEI. The CDR3 is 12 amino acids. The CDR3 sequence: CASNQDGHEQFF. In DNA form, the CDR3 reads TGTGCCAGCAATCAGGACGGCCATGAGCAGTTCTTC.